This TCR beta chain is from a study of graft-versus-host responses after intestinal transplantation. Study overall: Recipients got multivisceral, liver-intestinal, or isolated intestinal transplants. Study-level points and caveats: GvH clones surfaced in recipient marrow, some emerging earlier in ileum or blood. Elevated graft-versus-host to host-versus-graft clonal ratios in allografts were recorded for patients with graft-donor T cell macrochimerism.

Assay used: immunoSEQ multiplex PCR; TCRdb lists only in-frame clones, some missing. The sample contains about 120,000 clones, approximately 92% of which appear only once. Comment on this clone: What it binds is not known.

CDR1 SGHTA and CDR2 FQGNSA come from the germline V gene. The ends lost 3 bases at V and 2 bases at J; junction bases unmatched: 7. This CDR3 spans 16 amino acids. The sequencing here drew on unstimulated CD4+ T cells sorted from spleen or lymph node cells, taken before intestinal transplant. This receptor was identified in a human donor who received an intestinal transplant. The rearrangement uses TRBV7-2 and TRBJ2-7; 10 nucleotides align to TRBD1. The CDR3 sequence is CASSLGGTGATYEQYF. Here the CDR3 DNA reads TGTGCCAGCAGCTTGGGGGGGACAGGGGCTACCTACGAGCAGTACTTC.